This record concerns one T cell receptor beta chain sequence. The source of the sample is a study of blood T cells in healthy people across ages. Primers used in a second PCR of roughly 7 to 12 cycles were a sample-barcoded 5' primer and a J-beta primer mix. One entry per CDR3 protein results from TCRdb running MiXCR on the 5' RACE reads. The data hold about 570,000 distinct CDR3 sequences, with 27% observed a single time. V lost 4 bases to trimming and J lost 3 bases, with 13 bases between them. Germline CDR1 and CDR2: SGHRS and YFSETQ. The CDR3 length is 14 residues. The data were also submitted as part of a second study, on T cells of mothers and their children.

The chain joins TRBV5-1 to TRBJ2-5; the D is unclear. The sequenced sample was blood. The TCR originated in a boy between 2 and 15 years old in good health. In DNA form, the CDR3 reads TGCGCCAGCAGCCAGACATTTCCCAAAGAGACCCAGTACTTC. Translated, it gives CASSQTFPKETQYF. Together with reference TRBV5-1 and TRBJ2-5, the CDR3 gives the full variable domain: KAGVTQTPRYLIKTRGQQVTLSCSPISGHRSVSWYQQTPGQGLQFLFEYFSETQRNKGNFPGRFSGRQFSNSRSEMNVSTLELGDSALYLCASSQTFPKETQYFGPGTRLLVL.